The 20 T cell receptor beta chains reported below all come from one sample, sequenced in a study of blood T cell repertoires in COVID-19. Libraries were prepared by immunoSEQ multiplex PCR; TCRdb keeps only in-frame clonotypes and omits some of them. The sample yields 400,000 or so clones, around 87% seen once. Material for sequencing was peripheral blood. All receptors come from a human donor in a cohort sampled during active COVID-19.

The CDR3 here is CASSNRGTGAYEQYF. CDR3 in DNA: TGTGCCAGTAGTAACCGGGGGACAGGGGCCTACGAGCAGTACTTC. The V gene is TRBV19, the J gene TRBJ2-7; 10 bases agree with TRBD1. V lost 4 bases, J lost 2 bases, and 5 bases stayed unmatched. Germline lookup yields CDR1 LNHDA and CDR2 SQIVND (reference sequence). The CDR3 loop spans 15 amino acids. The whole variable domain, filled in from reference TRBV19 and TRBJ2-7, reads DGGITQSPKYLFRKEGQNVTLSCEQNLNHDAMYWYRQDPGQGLRLIYYSQIVNDFQKGDIAEGYSVSREKKESFPLTVTSAQKNPTAFYLCASSNRGTGAYEQYFGPGTRLTVT.

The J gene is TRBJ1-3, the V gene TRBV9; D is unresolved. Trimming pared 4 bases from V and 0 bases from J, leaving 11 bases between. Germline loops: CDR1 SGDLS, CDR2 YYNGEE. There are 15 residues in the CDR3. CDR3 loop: CASSSHTNSGNTIYF. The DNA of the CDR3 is TGTGCCAGCAGCTCACATACGAACTCTGGAAACACCATATATTTT.

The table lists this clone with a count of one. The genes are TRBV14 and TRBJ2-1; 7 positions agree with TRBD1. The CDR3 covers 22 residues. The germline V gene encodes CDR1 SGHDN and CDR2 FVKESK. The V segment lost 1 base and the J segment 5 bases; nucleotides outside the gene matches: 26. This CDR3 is CASSQVGEILGLEGAPNNEQFF. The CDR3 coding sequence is TGTGCCAGCAGCCAAGTGGGGGAGATCCTAGGCTTAGAGGGGGCACCAAACAATGAGCAGTTCTTC.

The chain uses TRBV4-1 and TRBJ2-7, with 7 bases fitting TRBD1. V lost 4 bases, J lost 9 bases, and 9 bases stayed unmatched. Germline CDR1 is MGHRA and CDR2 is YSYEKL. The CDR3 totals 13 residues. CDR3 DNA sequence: TGCGCCAGCAGCCTTAACCAGGGGGTCGGGCAGTACTTC. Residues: CASSLNQGVGQYF.

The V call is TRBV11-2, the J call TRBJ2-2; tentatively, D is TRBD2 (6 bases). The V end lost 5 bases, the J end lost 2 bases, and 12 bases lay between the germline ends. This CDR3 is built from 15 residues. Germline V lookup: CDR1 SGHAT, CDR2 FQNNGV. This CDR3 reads CASSPIAANTGELFF. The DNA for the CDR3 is TGTGCCAGCAGCCCAATAGCGGCTAACACCGGGGAGCTGTTTTTT.

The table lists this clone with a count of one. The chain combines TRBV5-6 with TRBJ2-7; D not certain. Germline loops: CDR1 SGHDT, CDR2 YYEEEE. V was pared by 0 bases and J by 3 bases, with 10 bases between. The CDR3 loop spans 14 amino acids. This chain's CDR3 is CASSLGRSFYEQYF. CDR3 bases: TGTGCCAGCAGCTTGGGCAGATCCTTCTACGAGCAGTACTTC.

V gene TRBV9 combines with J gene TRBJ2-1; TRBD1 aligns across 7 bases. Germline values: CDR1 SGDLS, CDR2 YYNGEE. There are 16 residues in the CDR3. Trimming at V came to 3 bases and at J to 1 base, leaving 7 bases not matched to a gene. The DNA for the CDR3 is TGTGCCAGCAGCGCCAGCGCCAGGGGGTCCTACAATGAGCAGTTCTTC. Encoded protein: CASSASARGSYNEQFF.

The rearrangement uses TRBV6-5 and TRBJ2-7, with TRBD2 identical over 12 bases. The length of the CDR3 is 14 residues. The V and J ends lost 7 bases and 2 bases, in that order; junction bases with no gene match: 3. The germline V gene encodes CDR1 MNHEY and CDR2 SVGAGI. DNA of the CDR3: TGTGCCAGCACGGGACTAGCGGGCCCCTACGAGCAGTACTTC. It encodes CASTGLAGPYEQYF.

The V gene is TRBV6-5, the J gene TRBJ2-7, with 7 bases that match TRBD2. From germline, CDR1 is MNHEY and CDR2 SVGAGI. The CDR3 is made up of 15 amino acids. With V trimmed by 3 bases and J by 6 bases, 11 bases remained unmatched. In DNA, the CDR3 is TGTGCCAGCAGTTATATGGCGGGAGTGGGCCTCGAGCAGTACTTC. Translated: CASSYMAGVGLEQYF.

The CDR3 nucleotides read TGTGCCAGCAGAGACAGGGATGGAGGAGGGCAAGAGACCCAGTACTTC. Protein product: CASRDRDGGGQETQYF. This sequence joins TRBV28 and TRBJ2-5; D may be TRBD1 (7 bases). Germline V gives CDR1 MDHEN, CDR2 SYDVKM. The CDR3 is made up of 16 amino acids. V shed 6 bases and J shed 2 bases, with 19 bases lying between them.

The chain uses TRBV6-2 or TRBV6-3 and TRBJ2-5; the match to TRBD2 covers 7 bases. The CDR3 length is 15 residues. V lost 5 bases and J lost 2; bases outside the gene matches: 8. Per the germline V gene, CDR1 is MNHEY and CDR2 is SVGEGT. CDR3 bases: TGTGCCAGCAGTAACCTAGCGGAAGTACAAGAGACCCAGTACTTC. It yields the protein CASSNLAEVQETQYF.

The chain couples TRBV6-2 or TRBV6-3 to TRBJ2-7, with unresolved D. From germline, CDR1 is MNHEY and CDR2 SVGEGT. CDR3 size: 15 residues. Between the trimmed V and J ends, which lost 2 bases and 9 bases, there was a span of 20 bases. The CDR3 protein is CASSYQWSASPGQYF. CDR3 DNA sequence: TGTGCCAGCAGTTACCAATGGTCGGCGTCCCCGGGGCAGTACTTC.

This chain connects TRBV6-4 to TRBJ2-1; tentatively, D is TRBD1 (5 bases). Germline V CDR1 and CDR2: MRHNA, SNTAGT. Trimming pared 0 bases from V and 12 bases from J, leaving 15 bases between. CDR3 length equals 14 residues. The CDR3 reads CASSDSPGQPWQFF. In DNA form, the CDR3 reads TGTGCCAGCAGTGACTCTCCTGGACAACCGTGGCAGTTCTTC.

CDR3 region: CASSRVAASRGRTDTQYF. The CDR3, as DNA: TGTGCCAGTAGTAGGGTAGCAGCTAGCCGGGGGAGGACAGATACGCAGTATTTT. The chain recombines TRBV19 with TRBJ2-3; a weak D match, TRBD2 (6 bases). Trimming left V 4 bases short and J 3 bases short, with 23 bases between. This CDR3 is built from 18 residues. Germline V gives CDR1 LNHDA, CDR2 SQIVND (reference sequence).

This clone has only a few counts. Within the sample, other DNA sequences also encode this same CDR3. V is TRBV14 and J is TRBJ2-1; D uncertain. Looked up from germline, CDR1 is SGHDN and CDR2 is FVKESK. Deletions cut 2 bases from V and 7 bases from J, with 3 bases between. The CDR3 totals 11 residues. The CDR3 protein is CASSQLNEQFF. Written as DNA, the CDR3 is TGTGCCAGCAGCCAACTTAATGAGCAGTTCTTC.

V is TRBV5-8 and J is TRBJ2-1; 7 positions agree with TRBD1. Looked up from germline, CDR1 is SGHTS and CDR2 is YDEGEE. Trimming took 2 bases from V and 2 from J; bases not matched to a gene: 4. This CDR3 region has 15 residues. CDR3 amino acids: CASSFDRDPYNEQFF. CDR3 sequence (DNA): TGTGCCAGCAGCTTCGACAGGGACCCCTACAATGAGCAGTTCTTC. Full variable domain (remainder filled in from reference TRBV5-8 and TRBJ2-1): EAGVTQSPTHLIKTRGQQATLRCSPISGHTSVYWYQQALGLGLQFLLWYDEGEERNRGNFPPRFSGRQFPNYSSELNVNALELEDSALYLCASSFDRDPYNEQFFGPGTRLTVL.

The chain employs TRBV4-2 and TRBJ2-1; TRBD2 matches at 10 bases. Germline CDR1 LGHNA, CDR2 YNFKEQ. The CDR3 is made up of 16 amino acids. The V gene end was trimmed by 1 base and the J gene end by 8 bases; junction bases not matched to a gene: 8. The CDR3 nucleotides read TGTGCCAGCAGCCAAGTGGGGCTAGCGGGAGTCCATGAGCAGTTCTTC. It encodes CASSQVGLAGVHEQFF.

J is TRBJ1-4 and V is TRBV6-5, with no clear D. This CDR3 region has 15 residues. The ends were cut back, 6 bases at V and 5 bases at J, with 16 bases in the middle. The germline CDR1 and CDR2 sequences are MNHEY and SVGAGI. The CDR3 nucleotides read TGTGCCAGCAGATCCCTCAGACAAACAAATGAAAAACTGTTTTTT. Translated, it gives CASRSLRQTNEKLFF.

The CDR3 coding sequence is TGTGCCAGCAGTCCCGGGACAGAAAGCTCTGGAAACACCATATATTTT. It codes for CASSPGTESSGNTIYF. The chain has TRBV2 and TRBJ1-3; TRBD1 matches 7 bases. The germline CDR1 and CDR2 sequences are SNHLY and FYNNEI. V lost 5 bases to trimming and J lost 0 bases; unmatched junction nucleotides: 7. This CDR3 contains 16 residues. Together with reference TRBV2 and TRBJ1-3, the CDR3 gives the full variable domain: EPEVTQTPSHQVTQMGQEVILRCVPISNHLYFYWYRQILGQKVEFLVSFYNNEISEKSEIFDDQFSVERPDGSNFTLKIRSTKLEDSAMYFCASSPGTESSGNTIYFGEGSWLTVV.

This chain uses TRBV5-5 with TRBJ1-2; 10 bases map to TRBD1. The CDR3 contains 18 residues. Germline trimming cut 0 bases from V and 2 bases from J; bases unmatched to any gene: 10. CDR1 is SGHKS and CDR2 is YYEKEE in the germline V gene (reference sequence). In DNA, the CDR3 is TGTGCCAGCAGCTTGGGGTTGTCCGGGACAGGGGCAAACTATGGCTACACCTTC. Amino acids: CASSLGLSGTGANYGYTF.